These 16 T cell receptor beta chains were all obtained from the same sample, sequenced in a study of blood T cell repertoires in COVID-19. Clones were sequenced by immunoSEQ multiplex PCR, and TCRdb holds only the in-frame ones, with some missing. The table has some 110,000 clones, roughly 85% seen once. Sequenced: peripheral blood. These TCRs come from a man between 40 and 49 years old with acute or convalescent COVID-19.

The V call is TRBV5-4, the J call TRBJ2-3, with 14 bases that match TRBD2. V lost 4 bases and J lost 8; bases outside the gene matches: 6. The germline gives CDR1 SGHNT, CDR2 YYREEE (reference sequence). The CDR3 runs 15 residues. The CDR3 loop reads CASSLTSGGAGTQYF. The CDR3 DNA reads as TGTGCCAGCAGCCTGACTAGCGGGGGGGCGGGTACGCAGTATTTT.

The V and J genes are TRBV6-2 or TRBV6-3 and TRBJ2-4; no clear D gene. The V end was cut by 6 bases, the J end by 3 bases, with 15 bases between. In germline, CDR1 is MNHEY, CDR2 SVGEGT. There are 15 residues in the CDR3. CDR3 sequence (DNA): TGTGCCAGCAGCCATAGCTCGTGGGTCAAAAACATTCAGTACTTC. Translating it yields CASSHSSWVKNIQYF.

The chain employs TRBV7-9 and TRBJ2-2, with D perhaps TRBD1 (6 bases). Trimming cost V 1 base and J 3 bases, with 9 bases left between them. Germline CDR1 is SEHNR and CDR2 is FQNEAQ (reference sequence). The CDR3 sequence is 15 residues long. The CDR3 spells CASSLEGTHTGELFF. The CDR3 nucleotides read TGTGCCAGCAGCTTAGAAGGGACACACACCGGGGAGCTGTTTTTT.

The chain joins TRBV7-9 to TRBJ2-5; D uncertain. The germline V gene has CDR1 SEHNR and CDR2 FQNEAQ (reference sequence). The V and J ends lost 3 bases and 3 bases respectively, with 8 bases between them. The CDR3 is made up of 13 amino acids. The DNA of the CDR3 is TGTGCCAGCAGCTTTGGCGGCAAAGAGACCCAGTACTTC. The encoded protein is CASSFGGKETQYF.

This clone was seen a handful of times. CDR3 coding DNA: TGTGCCAGCAGCTTCCGACAGAACTTAAACGAGCAGTACTTC. Its protein product is CASSFRQNLNEQYF. The genes are TRBV7-9 and TRBJ2-7; D is possibly TRBD1 (5 bases). The germline V gene has CDR1 SEHNR and CDR2 FQNEAQ (reference sequence). The length of the CDR3 is 14 residues. Trimming took 3 bases from V and 5 from J, leaving 14 bases between them.

This clone was found a few times. The rearrangement uses TRBV24-1 and TRBJ2-1, with TRBD2 matching 8 bases. The ends lost 5 bases at V and 1 base at J; junction bases unmatched: 12. The V gene's germline CDR1 is KGHDR and CDR2 SFDVKD. The CDR3 contains 18 residues. CDR3 amino acids: CATSVSGLAGSSYNEQFF. The CDR3 DNA reads as TGTGCCACCAGTGTATCCGGGCTAGCGGGTTCGTCCTACAATGAGCAGTTCTTC.

This chain connects TRBV6-5 to TRBJ1-1; possibly TRBD1 for D (5 bases). Trimming cost V 2 bases and J 2 bases, with 12 bases left between them. Looked up from germline, CDR1 is MNHEY and CDR2 is SVGAGI. This CDR3 has 15 residues. The CDR3: CASSYEGLTNTEAFF. For the CDR3, the DNA is TGTGCCAGCAGTTACGAGGGACTGACCAACACTGAAGCTTTCTTT.

The genes are TRBV21-1 and TRBJ1-2. TRBV21-1 has pseudogene status. This CDR3 contains 13 residues. The CDR3 is CVGAGRGLYGYTF. CDR3 nucleotide sequence: TGTGTGGGAGCAGGACGAGGACTTTATGGCTACACCTTC.

This chain links TRBV7-2 with TRBJ1-4; 7 bases are shared with TRBD1. V was clipped by 5 bases and J by 0 bases; unmatched bases: 3. CDR3 length equals 15 residues. The germline gives CDR1 SGHTA, CDR2 FQGNSA. CDR3 sequence (DNA): TGTGCCAGCAGCACAGGACAGGCAACTAATGAAAAACTGTTTTTT. It is translated as CASSTGQATNEKLFF.

The CDR3 loop is CASSFGGTGNTIYF. The CDR3 DNA is TGTGCCAGCAGCTTTGGAGGGACTGGAAACACCATATATTTT. J is TRBJ1-3 and V is TRBV5-5; no clear D gene. Germline V gene data show CDR1 as SGHKS and CDR2 as YYEKEE (reference sequence). This CDR3 has 14 residues. V was trimmed by 2 bases and J by 2 bases, leaving 8 bases between them.

This chain uses TRBV25-1 with TRBJ1-1; 12 bases match TRBD1. V was clipped by 8 bases and J by 3 bases; unmatched bases: 16. The germline CDR1 and CDR2 sequences are MGHDK and SYGVNS. The CDR3 contains 18 residues. The CDR3 reads CASSMGDRGRYKDTEAFF. The CDR3 coding sequence is TGTGCCAGCTCCATGGGGGACAGGGGGCGTTATAAGGACACTGAAGCTTTCTTT.

This clone appeared a single time. V gene TRBV2 combines with J gene TRBJ2-4; TRBD1 aligns across 8 bases. V lost 2 bases to trimming and J lost 7 bases; unmatched junction nucleotides: 7. The V gene's germline CDR1 is SNHLY and CDR2 FYNNEI. CDR3 length: 15 amino acids. CDR3 sequence (DNA): TGTGCCAGCAGTGAAACCCGGACAGGGCTGAACATTCAGTACTTC. Protein: CASSETRTGLNIQYF. The full variable domain, rest sourced from reference TRBV2 and TRBJ2-4, is EPEVTQTPSHQVTQMGQEVILRCVPISNHLYFYWYRQILGQKVEFLVSFYNNEISEKSEIFDDQFSVERPDGSNFTLKIRSTKLEDSAMYFCASSETRTGLNIQYFGAGTRLSVL.

The V call is TRBV23-1, the J call TRBJ1-4; 9 bases line up with TRBD1. TRBV23-1 is an ORF, with its function uncertain. The CDR3 has 16 residues. Trimming removed 0 bases from V and 8 bases from J; junction bases left unmatched: 7. The DNA for the CDR3 is TGCGCCAGCAGTCAATCGGTAGGGGGACAGGGCGAAAAACTGTTTTTT. It specifies CASSQSVGGQGEKLFF.

V is TRBV19 and J is TRBJ1-5; TRBD1 is a possible D gene (6 bases). V lost 5 bases and J 2 bases, leaving 13 bases between the germline ends. Germline CDR1 reads LNHDA; CDR2 reads SQIVND (reference sequence). This CDR3 region has 15 residues. The CDR3 DNA reads TGTGCCAGTAGTCCCCCCGGACAGCGCAATCAGCCCCAGCATTTT. It is translated as CASSPPGQRNQPQHF.

The chain has TRBV28 and TRBJ1-1; D remains unclear. The germline V and J ends were trimmed by 2 bases and 10 bases, with 11 bases remaining between them. The CDR3 runs to 12 residues. CDR1 is MDHEN, CDR2 SYDVKM, per germline. The CDR3 sequence is CASSLSPSGAFF. CDR3 nucleotide sequence: TGTGCCAGCAGTTTAAGCCCCTCCGGAGCTTTCTTT.

The sample holds one count of this clone. The chain carries TRBV18 and TRBJ2-3; 7 nucleotides match TRBD1. The V gene's germline CDR1 is KGHSH and CDR2 LQKENI. The CDR3 consists of 13 residues. V lost 8 bases and J lost 6; bases outside the gene matches: 8. The CDR3 here is CASLRQGGDTQYF. For the CDR3, the DNA is TGTGCCAGCCTACGACAGGGTGGCGATACGCAGTATTTT.